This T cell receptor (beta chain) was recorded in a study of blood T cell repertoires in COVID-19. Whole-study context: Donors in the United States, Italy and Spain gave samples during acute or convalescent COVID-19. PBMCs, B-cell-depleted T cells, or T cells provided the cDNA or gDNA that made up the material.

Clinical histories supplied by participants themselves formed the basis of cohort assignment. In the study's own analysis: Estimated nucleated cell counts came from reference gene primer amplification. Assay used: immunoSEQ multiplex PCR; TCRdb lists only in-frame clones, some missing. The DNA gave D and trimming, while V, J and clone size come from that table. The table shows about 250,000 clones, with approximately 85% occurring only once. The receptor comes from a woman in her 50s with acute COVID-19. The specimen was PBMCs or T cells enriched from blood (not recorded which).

CDR3 sequence reads: CASSPLGTGGYGYTF. The CDR3 region has the DNA TGTGCCAGCAGTCCCCTTGGGACAGGGGGCTATGGCTACACCTTC. The V and J genes are TRBV27 and TRBJ1-2; TRBD1 aligns across 11 bases. Germline V gene lookup returns CDR1 MNHEY and CDR2 SMNVEV (reference sequence). J gave up 4 bases and V 5 bases, and 6 bases lay outside the gene matches. CDR3 length equals 15 residues.